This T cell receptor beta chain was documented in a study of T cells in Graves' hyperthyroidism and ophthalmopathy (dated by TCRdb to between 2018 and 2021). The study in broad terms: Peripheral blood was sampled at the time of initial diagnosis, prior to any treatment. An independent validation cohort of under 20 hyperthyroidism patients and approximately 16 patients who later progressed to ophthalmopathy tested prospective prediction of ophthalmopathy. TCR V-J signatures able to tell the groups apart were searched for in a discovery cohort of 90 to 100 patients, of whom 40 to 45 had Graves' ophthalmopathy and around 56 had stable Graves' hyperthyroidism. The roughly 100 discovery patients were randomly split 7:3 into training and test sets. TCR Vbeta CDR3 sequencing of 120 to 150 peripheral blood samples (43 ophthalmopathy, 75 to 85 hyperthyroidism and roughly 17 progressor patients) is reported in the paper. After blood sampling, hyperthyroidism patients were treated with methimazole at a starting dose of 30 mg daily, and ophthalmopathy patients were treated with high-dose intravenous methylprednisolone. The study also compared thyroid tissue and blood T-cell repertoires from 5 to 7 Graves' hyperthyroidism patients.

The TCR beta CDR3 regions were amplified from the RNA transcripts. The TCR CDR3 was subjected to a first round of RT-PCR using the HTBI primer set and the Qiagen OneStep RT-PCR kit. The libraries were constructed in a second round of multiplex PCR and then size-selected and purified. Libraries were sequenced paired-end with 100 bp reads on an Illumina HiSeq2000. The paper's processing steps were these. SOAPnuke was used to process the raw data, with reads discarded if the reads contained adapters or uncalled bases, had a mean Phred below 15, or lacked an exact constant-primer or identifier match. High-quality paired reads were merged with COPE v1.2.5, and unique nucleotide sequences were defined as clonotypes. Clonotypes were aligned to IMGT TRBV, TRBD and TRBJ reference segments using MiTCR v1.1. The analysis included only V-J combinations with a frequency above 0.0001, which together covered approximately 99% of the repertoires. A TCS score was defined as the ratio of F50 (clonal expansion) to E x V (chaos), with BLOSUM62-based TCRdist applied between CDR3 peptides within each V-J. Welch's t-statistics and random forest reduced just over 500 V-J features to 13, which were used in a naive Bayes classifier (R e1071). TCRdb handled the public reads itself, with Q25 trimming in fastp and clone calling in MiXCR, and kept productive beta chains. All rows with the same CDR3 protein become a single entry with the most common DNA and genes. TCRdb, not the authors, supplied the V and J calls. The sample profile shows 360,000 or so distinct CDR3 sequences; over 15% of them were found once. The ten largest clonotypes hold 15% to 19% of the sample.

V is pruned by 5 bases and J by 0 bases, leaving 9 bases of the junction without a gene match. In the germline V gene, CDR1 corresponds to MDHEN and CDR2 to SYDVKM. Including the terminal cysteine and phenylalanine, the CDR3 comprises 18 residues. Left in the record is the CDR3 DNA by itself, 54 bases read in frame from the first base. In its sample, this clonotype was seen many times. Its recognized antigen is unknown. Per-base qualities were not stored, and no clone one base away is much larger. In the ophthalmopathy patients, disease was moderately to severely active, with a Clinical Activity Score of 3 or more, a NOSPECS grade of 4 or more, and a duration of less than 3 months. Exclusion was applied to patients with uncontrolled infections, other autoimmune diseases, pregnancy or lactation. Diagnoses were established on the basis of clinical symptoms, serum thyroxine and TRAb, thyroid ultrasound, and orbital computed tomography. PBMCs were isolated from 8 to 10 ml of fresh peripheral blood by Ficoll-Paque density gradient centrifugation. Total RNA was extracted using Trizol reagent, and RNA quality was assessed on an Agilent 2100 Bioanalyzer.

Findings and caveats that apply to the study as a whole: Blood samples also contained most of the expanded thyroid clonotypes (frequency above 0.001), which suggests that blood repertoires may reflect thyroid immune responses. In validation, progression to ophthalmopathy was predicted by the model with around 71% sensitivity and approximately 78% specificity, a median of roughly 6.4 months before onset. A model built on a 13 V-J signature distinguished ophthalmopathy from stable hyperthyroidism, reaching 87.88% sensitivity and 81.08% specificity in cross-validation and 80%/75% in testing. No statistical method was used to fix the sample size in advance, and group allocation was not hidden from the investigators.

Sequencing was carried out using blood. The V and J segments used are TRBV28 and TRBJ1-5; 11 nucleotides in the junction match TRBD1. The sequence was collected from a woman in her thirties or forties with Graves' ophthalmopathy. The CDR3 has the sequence CASSRTGGTTYSNQPQHF. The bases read TGTGCCAGCAGTAGGACAGGGGGCACAACCTATAGCAATCAGCCCCAGCATTTT.